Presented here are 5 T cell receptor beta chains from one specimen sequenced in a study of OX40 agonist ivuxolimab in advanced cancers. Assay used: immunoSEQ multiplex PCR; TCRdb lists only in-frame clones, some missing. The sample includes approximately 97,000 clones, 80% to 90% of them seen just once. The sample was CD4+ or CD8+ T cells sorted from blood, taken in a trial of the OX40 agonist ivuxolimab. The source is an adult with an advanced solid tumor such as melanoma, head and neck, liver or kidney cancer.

For the CDR3, the DNA is TGTGCCAGTAGTATGATTCCAGGGGACACTGAAGCTTTCTTT. Translated, it gives CASSMIPGDTEAFF. This chain joins TRBV19 and TRBJ1-1, with a weak D call TRBD1 (6 bases). Looked up from germline, CDR1 is LNHDA and CDR2 is SQIVND (reference sequence). Trimming took 3 bases from V and 3 from J, leaving 11 bases between them. The CDR3 runs 14 residues.

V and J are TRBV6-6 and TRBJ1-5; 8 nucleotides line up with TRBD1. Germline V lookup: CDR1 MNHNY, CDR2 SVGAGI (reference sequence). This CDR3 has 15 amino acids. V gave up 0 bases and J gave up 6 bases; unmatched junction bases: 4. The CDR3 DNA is TGTGCCAGCAGTTACTCGACAGGGGATGCTCAGCCCCAGCATTTT. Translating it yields CASSYSTGDAQPQHF.

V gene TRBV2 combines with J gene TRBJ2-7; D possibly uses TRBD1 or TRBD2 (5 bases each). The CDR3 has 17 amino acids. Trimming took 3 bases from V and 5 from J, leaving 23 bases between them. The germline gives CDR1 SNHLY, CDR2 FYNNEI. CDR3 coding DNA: TGTGCCAGCAGTGATCATTTAGTGGGAGTGCTGGGGCACGAGCAGTACTTC. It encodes CASSDHLVGVLGHEQYF.

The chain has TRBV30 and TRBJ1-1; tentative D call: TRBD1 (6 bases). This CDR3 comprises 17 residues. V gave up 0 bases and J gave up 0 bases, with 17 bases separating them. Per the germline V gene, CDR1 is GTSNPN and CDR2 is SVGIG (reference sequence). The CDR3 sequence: CAWSVLQGRGMNTEAFF. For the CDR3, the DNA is TGTGCCTGGAGTGTATTGCAGGGGAGGGGGATGAACACTGAAGCTTTCTTT.

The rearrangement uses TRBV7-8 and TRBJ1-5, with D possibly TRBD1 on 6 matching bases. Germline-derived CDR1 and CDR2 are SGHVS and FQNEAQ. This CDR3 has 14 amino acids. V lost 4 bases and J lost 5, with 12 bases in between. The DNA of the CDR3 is TGTGCCAGCAGCTCGCAGGGGAACTATCAGCCCCAGCATTTT. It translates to CASSSQGNYQPQHF.